The sequence of this T cell receptor beta chain was determined in a study of human T cells and chemical hapten exposure (dated by TCRdb to about 2021). Regarding the research as a whole: For sensitization, 2% DPC in acetone was applied to a 2 cm by 2 cm area of upper inner arm skin. Libraries were combined into a pool for sequencing, and differences in TCR yield between samples came mainly from small differences in library volumes within the pool. The patient cohort, mostly female, included alopecia areata with under or over 50% scalp involvement, alopecia totalis and alopecia universalis. Patch testing was done on the upper back using Finn chambers containing 0.01% DPC, and results were scored after 6 days according to International Contact Dermatitis Research Group standards. Under 30 alopecia patients gave blood for TCR sequencing at one to four time points (pre-sensitization, 2, 6 and 24 weeks). Throughout the roughly 24-week study period, patients were also given weekly therapeutic DPC doses on the scalp. Patient blood was sampled pre-sensitization (week 0) and at 2, 6 and about 24 weeks after DPC sensitization. Peripheral blood TCR repertoire changes were tracked in vivo in alopecia patients during primary and secondary sensitization to the hapten diphenylcyclopropenone (DPC).

The time point label corresponds to: pre-sensitization, week 0. The sample's treatment or condition label, decoded: therapeutic diphenylcyclopropenone sensitization with weekly scalp DPC. At every patch-test visit, the blood draw took place before the patch test was put on. Eligible patients were aged 18 to 70, diagnosed with alopecia, deemed suitable for DPC therapy, and excluded if pregnant. Unfractionated whole blood was collected in Tempus Blood RNA tubes, and total RNA was extracted from that blood. Concerning this clonotype: This clone's antigen is unknown. No quality values exist for individual bases; no much larger clone is one base distant.

The library was prepared using RACE. The sequencer was a NextSeq 500. During library preparation, unique molecular identifiers were attached to individual cDNA molecules so that TCRs could be counted in a quantitative, reproducible way. From each blood RNA sample, both TCR alpha and TCR beta chains were sequenced. Regarding the original processing steps: The median number of TCRs per sample was over 85,000, ranging from about 23,224 to 690,600. The Decombinator software suite was used to annotate V, J and CDR3 in the TCR reads. To make PS versus PT1 abundance plots, every sample was subsampled to the same number of TCRs (28,000). Expanded TCRs were defined as absent before sensitization and observed at least eight times at the 2-week time point. TCRdb reprocessed the public reads (quality trimming at Q25 with fastp, clone calling with MiXCR) and kept in-frame beta chains. Merged by CDR3 protein, the rows form single entries marked with the most common genes and DNA. TCRdb assigned the V and J calls; the authors' analysis was not used. The sample profile shows around 330,000 distinct CDR3 sequences; over 5% of them were found once. The ten biggest clones cover under 9.5% of the sample.

The paper as a whole reports these results and caveats: Compared with pre-sensitization or healthy control sets, expanded TCRs formed significantly more large CDR3 similarity clusters, which is consistent with antigen-driven responses. Repeated subsampling changed both the strength of the expansion versus patch-test correlation and the threshold at which the correlation became significant. Patch test score was positively correlated with the number of PT1 expanded TCRs, with significance at thresholds 8, 16 and 32 but not at 4. Because all patients had alopecia, a presumed autoimmune disease, the immune response of the patients might differ from that of healthy individuals. The number of TCRs above 1 in 1000 frequency did not change with DPC sensitization; there was no evidence of global repertoire structure alterations.

The CDR3 sequence holds 13 residues, the cysteine and phenylalanine included. Kept here is only the CDR3 DNA, which spans 39 bases and is read in frame from base 1. The V end loses 2 bases and the J end loses 5 bases, and a stretch of 9 bases separates them. CDR1 and CDR2, looked up from the germline V gene, are MNHEY and SVGEGT. The material was whole blood, obtained in connection with sensitization to the hapten diphenylcyclopropenone (DPC). The TCR comes from a woman between 18 and 29 years old with alopecia areata. Some clones in this sample may be carry-over from other donors' samples. The chain employs TRBV6-2 or TRBV6-3 and TRBJ1-1, with no reliable assignment of the D segment. For the CDR3, the sequence is CASSYRAATEAFF. The DNA sequence is TGTGCCAGCAGTTACAGGGCGGCAACTGAAGCTTTCTTT.